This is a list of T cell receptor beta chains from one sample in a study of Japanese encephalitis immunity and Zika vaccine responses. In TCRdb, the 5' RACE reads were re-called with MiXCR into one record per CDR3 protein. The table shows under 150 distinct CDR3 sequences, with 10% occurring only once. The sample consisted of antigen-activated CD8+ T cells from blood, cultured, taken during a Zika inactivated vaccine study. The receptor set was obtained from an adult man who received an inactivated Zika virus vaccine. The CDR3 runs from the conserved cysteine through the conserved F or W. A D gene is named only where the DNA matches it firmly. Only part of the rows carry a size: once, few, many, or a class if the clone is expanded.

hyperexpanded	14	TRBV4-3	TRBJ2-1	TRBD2	TGCGCCAGCAGTATAGCGGGGGGGGGCGATGAGCAGTTCTTC	CASSIAGGGDEQFF
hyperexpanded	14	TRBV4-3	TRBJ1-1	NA	TGCGCCAGCAGCCAAACTGACATGAACACTGAAGCTTTCTTT	CASSQTDMNTEAFF
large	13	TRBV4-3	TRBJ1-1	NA	TGCGCCAGCAGCCAAGTTGATTCGGAGGGAGCTTTCTTT	CASSQVDSEGAFF
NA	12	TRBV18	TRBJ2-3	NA	TGTGCCAGCTCACCCGTTACAGATACGCAGTATTTT	CASSPVTDTQYF
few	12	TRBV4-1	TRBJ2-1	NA	TGCGCCAGCAGCCAAGATATTACTAACCAGTTCTTC	CASSQDITNQFF
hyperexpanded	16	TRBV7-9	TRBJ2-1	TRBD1	TGTGCCAGCAGCTTCTACCCGGGACAGGGATACAATGAGCAGTTCTTC	CASSFYPGQGYNEQFF
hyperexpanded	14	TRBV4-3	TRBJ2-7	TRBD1	TGCGCCAGCAGCAGCGGGACAGGGGCCTACGAGCAGTACTTC	CASSSGTGAYEQYF
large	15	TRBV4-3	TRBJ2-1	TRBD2	TGCGCCAGCAGCCAAAGCGGGGGGGCCTTCATTGAGCAGTTCTTC	CASSQSGGAFIEQFF
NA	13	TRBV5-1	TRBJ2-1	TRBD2	TGCGCCAGCAGCTGGGGACTAAAGGATGAGCAGTTCTTC	CASSWGLKDEQFF
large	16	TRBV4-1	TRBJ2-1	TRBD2	TGCGCCAGCAGCCAAGAACCTAGCGGGGGGGCTGGGGAGCAGTTCTTC	CASSQEPSGGAGEQFF
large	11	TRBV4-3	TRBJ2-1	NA	TGCGCCAGCAGCCAATTCGATGAGCAGTTCTTC	CASSQFDEQFF
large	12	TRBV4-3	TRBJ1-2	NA	TGCGCCAGCAGCGATTTTAACTATGGCTACACCTTC	CASSDFNYGYTF
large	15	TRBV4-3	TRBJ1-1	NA	TGCGCCAGCAGCCAAGATGGCGGGGAGGGGACTGAAGCTTTCTTT	CASSQDGGEGTEAFF
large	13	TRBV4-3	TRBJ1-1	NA	TGCGCCAGCAGCCAAGGGGGCACGGCTGAAGCTTTCTTT	CASSQGGTAEAFF
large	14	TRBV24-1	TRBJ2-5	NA	TGTGCCACCAGTGGGGCCCCCGTACCAATGGCCCAGTACTTC	CATSGAPVPMAQYF
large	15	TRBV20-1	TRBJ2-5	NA	TGCAGTGCTAGAGAACTGCCCGCGTACCAAGAGACCCAGTACTTC	CSARELPAYQETQYF
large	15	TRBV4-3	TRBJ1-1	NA	TGCGCCAGCAGCCCCTTAGAGGGGGACTACACTGAAGCTTTCTTT	CASSPLEGDYTEAFF
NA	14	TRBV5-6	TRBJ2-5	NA	TGTGCCAGCAGCCCTGGGACATCGCAAGAGACCCAGTACTTC	CASSPGTSQETQYF
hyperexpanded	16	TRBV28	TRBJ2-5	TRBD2	TGTGCCAGCAGTTTATCTGAGCGGGGGGGCGGAGAGACCCAGTACTTC	CASSLSERGGGETQYF
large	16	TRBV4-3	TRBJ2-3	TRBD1	TGCGCCAGCAGCCTACTAACAGGGGTCGAGACAGATACGCAGTATTTT	CASSLLTGVETDTQYF
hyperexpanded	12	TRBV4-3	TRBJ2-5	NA	TGCGCCAGCAGCCATATCGGAGAGACCCAGTACTTC	CASSHIGETQYF
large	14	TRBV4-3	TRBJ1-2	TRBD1	TGCGCCAGCAGCCAATCCCAGGGGGACTATGGCTACACCTTC	CASSQSQGDYGYTF
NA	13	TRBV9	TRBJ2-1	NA	TGTGCCAGCAGCGTAGGACTGTCCGATGAGCAGTTCTTC	CASSVGLSDEQFF
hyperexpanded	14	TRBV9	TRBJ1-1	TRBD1	TGTGCCAGCAGCGCGGGACAGGGGAACACTGAAGCTTTCTTT	CASSAGQGNTEAFF
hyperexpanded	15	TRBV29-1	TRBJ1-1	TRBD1	TGCAGCGTTGAAGATTTGGGGACAGCCCGCCCAGAAGCTTTCTTT	CSVEDLGTARPEAFF
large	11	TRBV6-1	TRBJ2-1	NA	TGTGCCAGCAGTGTGGGGTATGAGCAGTTCTTC	CASSVGYEQFF
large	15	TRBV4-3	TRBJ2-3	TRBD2	TGCGCCAGCAGCCTGACGAGCGGGGGCACAGATACGCAGTATTTT	CASSLTSGGTDTQYF
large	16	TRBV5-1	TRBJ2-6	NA	TGCGCCAGCAGCTTGGGACAGCTTTCTGGGGCCAACGTCCTGACTTTC	CASSLGQLSGANVLTF